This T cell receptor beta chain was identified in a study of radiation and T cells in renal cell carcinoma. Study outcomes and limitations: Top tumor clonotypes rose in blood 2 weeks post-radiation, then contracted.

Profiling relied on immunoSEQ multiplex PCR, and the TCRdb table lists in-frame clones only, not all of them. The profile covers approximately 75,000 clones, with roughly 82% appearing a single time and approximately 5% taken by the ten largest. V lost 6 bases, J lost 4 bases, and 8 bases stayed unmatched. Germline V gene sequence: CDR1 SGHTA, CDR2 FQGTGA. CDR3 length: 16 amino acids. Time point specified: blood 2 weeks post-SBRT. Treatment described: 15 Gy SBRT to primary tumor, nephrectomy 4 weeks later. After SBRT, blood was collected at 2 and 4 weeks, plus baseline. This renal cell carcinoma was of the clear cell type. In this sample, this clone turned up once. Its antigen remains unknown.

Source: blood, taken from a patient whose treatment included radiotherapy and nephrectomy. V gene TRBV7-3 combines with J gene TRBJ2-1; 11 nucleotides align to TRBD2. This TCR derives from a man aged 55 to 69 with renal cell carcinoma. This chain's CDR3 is CASRSPGTSGYNEQFF. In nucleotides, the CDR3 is TGTGCCAGCAGATCCCCCGGGACTAGCGGTTACAATGAGCAGTTCTTC.